The text below deals with one T cell receptor beta chain. Sequencing used immunoSEQ multiplex PCR; TCRdb keeps in-frame clones, though not all of them. Among around 80,000 clones, over 65% were seen once, and the ten largest hold about 5.7%. The CDR3 runs to 17 residues. Germline V gives CDR1 LNHDA, CDR2 SQIVND (reference sequence). Trimming cost V 3 bases and J 3 bases, with 20 bases left between them. This record comes from a study of blood T cell repertoires in COVID-19. Across the whole study: The United States, Italy and Spain were the sources of the acute and convalescent COVID-19 samples. The analysed material was cDNA or gDNA that came from T cells, B-cell-depleted T cells, or PBMCs.

The sequenced material came from peripheral blood. The sequence came from a man between 45 and 60 years old with active or convalescent COVID-19. The V call is TRBV19, the J call TRBJ2-5; TRBD2 might be the D (5 bases). The CDR3 DNA follows: TGTGCCAGTAGTATTTTTCCCCCGCTTCTGGGAGAAGAGACCCAGTACTTC. This gives the protein CASSIFPPLLGEETQYF.